These 29 T cell receptor beta chains were all obtained from the same sample, sequenced in a study of T cells in Graves' hyperthyroidism and ophthalmopathy. Amplification of TCR beta CDR3 regions was performed using RNA transcripts as template. The HTBI set primed first-round TCR CDR3 RT-PCR. In TCRdb, the multiplex PCR reads were re-called with MiXCR into one record per CDR3 protein. The sample has hundreds of thousands of distinct CDR3 sequences, over 35% seen once. Sequenced: blood. These receptors were obtained from a woman aged 40 to 50 with Graves' hyperthyroidism.

The V call is TRBV11-1, the J call TRBJ2-7; possibly TRBD2 for D (5 bases). Germline V gene lookup returns CDR1 SGHAT and CDR2 FQDESV (reference sequence). V was pared by 5 bases and J by 0 bases, with 17 bases between. CDR3 length: 16 residues. CDR3 sequence: CASSQLTLAGSYEQYF. The CDR3 nucleotides read TGTGCCAGCAGCCAGCTTACCCTAGCTGGCTCCTACGAGCAGTACTTC.

This clonotype came up many times. The chain couples TRBV19 to TRBJ1-5; 7 nucleotides align to TRBD1. V shed 4 bases and J 6 bases; nucleotides not matched to a gene: 6. The CDR3 is 14 residues long. Germline-derived CDR1 and CDR2 are LNHDA and SQIVND (reference sequence). The CDR3 DNA reads as TGTGCCAGTAGTACCCACAGGGGTGCTCAGCCCCAGCATTTT. This translates into CASSTHRGAQPQHF.

This clonotype appeared many times. This rearrangement joins TRBV15 to TRBJ1-2; D unresolved. Between the trimmed V and J ends, which lost 0 bases and 10 bases, there was a span of 15 bases. This CDR3 has 14 residues. From germline, CDR1 is LNHNV and CDR2 YYDKDF (reference sequence). This CDR3 is CATSRDATPGVYTF. The CDR3 coding sequence is TGTGCCACCAGCAGAGATGCGACCCCTGGGGTCTACACCTTC. The variable domain in full, with the rest retrieved from reference TRBV15 and TRBJ1-2, is DAMVIQNPRYQVTQFGKPVTLSCSQTLNHNVMYWYQQKSSQAPKLLFHYYDKDFNNEADTPDNFQSRRPNTSFCFLDIRSPGLGDTAMYLCATSRDATPGVYTFGSGTRLTVV.

The chain uses TRBV5-1 and TRBJ1-6, with a tentative D call TRBD1 (5 bases). The ends were cut back, 0 bases at V and 8 bases at J, with 12 bases in the middle. This CDR3 comprises 15 residues. Germline CDR1 reads SGHRS; CDR2 reads YFSETQ. CDR3 DNA: TGCGCCAGCAGCTTGGGATCCGGGGGGTATTCACCCCTCCACTTT. It encodes CASSLGSGGYSPLHF.

In its sample, this clonotype was seen a few times. The chain recombines TRBV5-8 with TRBJ1-2; 9 bases align to TRBD1. Trimming at V came to 4 bases and at J to 8 bases, leaving 15 bases not matched to a gene. This CDR3 is 16 amino acids long. Germline V gene lookup returns CDR1 SGHTS and CDR2 YDEGEE. The CDR3 bases are TGTGCCAGCAGCCCTCGCGGGACAGGGCCTCCCCTGGGCTACACCTTC. Translation: CASSPRGTGPPLGYTF.

This chain links TRBV9 with TRBJ1-2; D remains unclear. CDR3 length: 13 amino acids. Germline CDR1 reads SGDLS; CDR2 reads YYNGEE. V gave up 3 bases and J gave up 3 bases, with 9 bases separating them. CDR3 amino acids: CASSATEDYGYTF. For the CDR3, the DNA is TGTGCCAGCAGCGCTACAGAGGACTATGGCTACACCTTC.

The V and J genes are TRBV29-1 and TRBJ2-5; possibly TRBD2 for D (5 bases). Germline V gene sequence: CDR1 SQVTM, CDR2 ANQGSEA. V lost 8 bases, J lost 5 bases, and 15 bases lay in between. This CDR3 spans 12 amino acids. The CDR3 DNA reads TGCAGCTCACCACCGGGATGGGAGACCCAGTACTTC. Amino acids: CSSPPGWETQYF.

A single count supports this clonotype. The rearrangement uses TRBV29-1 and TRBJ2-3; TRBD1 matches at 9 bases. This CDR3 spans 12 amino acids. Looked up from germline, CDR1 is SQVTM and CDR2 is ANQGSEA. CDR3 loop: CSGDRATDTQYF. The CDR3 coding sequence is TGCAGTGGGGACAGGGCCACAGATACGCAGTATTTT.

This clonotype has ten or more counts. This chain links TRBV7-2 with TRBJ2-2, with unresolved D. Germline V gives CDR1 SGHTA, CDR2 FQGNSA. This CDR3 comprises 15 residues. Deletions cut 2 bases from V and 2 bases from J, with 9 bases between. CDR3 DNA sequence: TGTGCCAGCAGCTTATTGGGCGCTAACACCGGGGAGCTGTTTTTT. This gives the protein CASSLLGANTGELFF.

The rearrangement uses TRBV9 and TRBJ1-2, with D possibly matching TRBD1 (5 bases). V was cut by 4 bases and J by 0 bases, with 13 bases left in between. The CDR3 runs 15 residues. Germline lookup yields CDR1 SGDLS and CDR2 YYNGEE. CDR3 protein: CASSPRWGANYGYTF. In nucleotides, the CDR3 is TGTGCCAGCAGCCCCCGTTGGGGCGCTAACTATGGCTACACCTTC.

This clonotype has ten or more counts. The chain has TRBV20-1 and TRBJ2-7; 12 nucleotides align to TRBD2. The germline V gene has CDR1 DFQATT and CDR2 SNEGSKA (reference sequence). The V and J ends lost 3 bases and 4 bases, in that order; junction bases with no gene match: 4. This CDR3 region has 14 residues. The CDR3 DNA reads TGCAGTGCTAGCCCAGGACTAGCGGGATACGAGCAGTACTTC. Translating gives CSASPGLAGYEQYF.

In this sample, this clonotype turned up many times. V is TRBV19 and J is TRBJ1-2; D is ambiguous. Trimming took off 5 bases at V and 0 bases at J, with 10 bases between the two ends. CDR1 LNHDA and CDR2 SQIVND come from the germline V gene (reference sequence). CDR3 size: 14 residues. The CDR3 nucleotides are TGTGCCAGTAGTGGCCAGACCACTAACTATGGCTACACCTTC. It is translated as CASSGQTTNYGYTF.

In the case of this clonotype: The CDR3 does not close with the conserved phenylalanine or tryptophan, likely indicating a read error. The DNA is omitted, as the CDR3 cannot be located on it reliably, and the CDR3 follows TCRdb's listing. The rearrangement uses TRBV10-3 and TRBJ2-5; the table's TRBD1 call for D was not verified on the DNA. Germline lookup yields CDR1 ENHRY and CDR2 SYGVKD. Termini included, the CDR3 measures 8 amino acids. The CDR3 reads CAISDQGM.

The chain joins TRBV7-6 to TRBJ2-7; 12 nucleotides agree with TRBD2. This CDR3 has 18 residues. Germline V gives CDR1 SGHVS, CDR2 FNYEAQ. J lost 3 bases, V lost 10 bases, and 19 bases had no gene match. Here the CDR3 DNA reads TGTGCCACCTCCAGGGGGCTAGCGGGAGGGTATACACTCTACGAGCAGTACTTC. Its translation: CATSRGLAGGYTLYEQYF.

The chain is built from TRBV10-3 and TRBJ2-5; 13 positions agree with TRBD2. Germline trimming cut 6 bases from V and 5 bases from J; bases unmatched to any gene: 6. The germline CDR1 and CDR2 sequences are ENHRY and SYGVKD. CDR3 length: 15 amino acids. Here the CDR3 reads CAISAGTSGVETQYF. DNA for the CDR3: TGTGCCATCAGCGCCGGGACTAGCGGGGTCGAGACCCAGTACTTC.

The chain combines TRBV9 with TRBJ1-1; D gene unclear. V was cut by 0 bases and J by 7 bases, with 7 bases left in between. Per the germline V gene, CDR1 is SGDLS and CDR2 is YYNGEE. The CDR3 extends over 12 amino acids. The CDR3 is CASSVGPGEAFF. The DNA for the CDR3 is TGTGCCAGCAGCGTAGGCCCGGGTGAAGCTTTCTTT.

The sample holds one count of this clonotype. The germline gene is not matched at one end of the junction; a read error may be the cause. This sequence joins TRBV2 and TRBJ1-2, with D maybe TRBD1 (6 bases). The CDR3 spans 13 residues. Germline assignment: CDR1 SNHLY and CDR2 FYNNEI. This chain's CDR3 is CASSQFLGGGCTF. CDR3 bases: TGCGCCAGCAGCCAATTCTTAGGGGGAGGCTGCACCTTC.

This clonotype turned up a few times. The rearrangement links TRBV5-1 to TRBJ1-1; D may be TRBD1 (5 bases). Per germline, CDR1 SGHRS and CDR2 YFSETQ. The CDR3 has 11 residues. Trimming took off 5 bases at V and 8 bases at J, with 10 bases between the two ends. The CDR3 DNA reads as TGCGCCAGCAGACTCGGGGGGGAAGCTTTCTTT. It encodes CASRLGGEAFF.

In the case of this clonotype: The junction shows a germline mismatch at one end, possibly a read error. The CDR3 protein is CASSVRESSVGELFF. The CDR3 DNA reads as TGTGCCAGCAGCGTCAGGGAGTCTTCGGTCGGGGAGCTGTTTTTT. The chain is built from TRBV5-1 and TRBJ2-2, with D perhaps matching TRBD1 or TRBD2 (5 bases each). The CDR3 runs 15 residues. The germline CDR1 and CDR2 sequences are SGHRS and YFSETQ.

This clonotype was seen a handful of times. The V gene is TRBV5-1, the J gene TRBJ1-1; maybe TRBD1 (5 bases). Trimming pared 0 bases from V and 2 bases from J, leaving 11 bases between. The CDR3 spans 15 residues. The germline V gene encodes CDR1 SGHRS and CDR2 YFSETQ. CDR3 residues: CASSLEGRVNTEAFF. The CDR3 DNA reads as TGCGCCAGCAGCTTGGAGGGACGGGTAAACACTGAAGCTTTCTTT.

The chain employs TRBV3-1 and TRBJ2-5; 9 nucleotides agree with TRBD2. The CDR3 runs to 16 residues. The V segment lost 2 bases and the J segment 0 bases; nucleotides outside the gene matches: 4. The germline V gene encodes CDR1 LGHDT and CDR2 YNNKEL (reference sequence). The CDR3 region is CASSQQRGVHQETQYF. CDR3 bases: TGTGCCAGCAGCCAACAGCGGGGGGTACACCAAGAGACCCAGTACTTC.

This chain uses TRBV29-1 with TRBJ2-5; TRBD1 might be the D (5 bases). Germline CDR1 is SQVTM and CDR2 is ANQGSEA. The CDR3 has 16 residues. The ends were cut back, 8 bases at V and 4 bases at J, with 26 bases in the middle. The CDR3 nucleotides read TGCAGCCCCGGCGTCCGTACCCAGGGCGAGATAGAGACCCAGTACTTC. Encoded protein: CSPGVRTQGEIETQYF.

As DNA, the CDR3 is TGTGCCAGCAGCTTCGACAATGGGGAAGGCAATGAGCAGTTCTTC. Amino acids: CASSFDNGEGNEQFF. J is TRBJ2-1 and V is TRBV11-2, with unresolved D. The CDR3 has 15 amino acids. V lost 3 bases to trimming and J lost 6 bases, with 15 bases between them. Germline V gene lookup returns CDR1 SGHAT and CDR2 FQNNGV.

The rearrangement joins TRBV19 to TRBJ2-2; no clear D. Germline V gene sequence: CDR1 LNHDA, CDR2 SQIVND (reference sequence). V lost 1 base and J lost 1, with 7 bases in between. The CDR3 has 15 residues. The CDR3 coding sequence is TGTGCCAGTAGTATAGCTATGGGGAACACCGGGGAGCTGTTTTTT. It is translated as CASSIAMGNTGELFF.

Ten or more counts support this clonotype. The CDR3 DNA reads TGTGCCAGTAGGACAATTGGGGACAGCAATCAGCCCCAGCATTTT. Encoded protein: CASRTIGDSNQPQHF. The chain has TRBV19 and TRBJ1-5, with D possibly being TRBD1 (5 bases). The germline gives CDR1 LNHDA, CDR2 SQIVND (reference sequence). The CDR3 extends over 15 amino acids. V was shortened by 6 bases and J by 1 base, with 13 bases between the two germline ends.

This clonotype was detected a few times. One junction end does not reproduce the germline sequence, and a read error may be involved. J is TRBJ2-5 and V is TRBV5-5, with D tentatively TRBD2 (5 bases). CDR3 length: 16 amino acids. Germline loops: CDR1 SGHKS, CDR2 YYEKEE (reference sequence). The CDR3 loop is CASSQDIWAGSETQYF. The CDR3, as DNA: TGCGCCAGCAGCCAAGATATATGGGCTGGGAGTGAGACCCAGTACTTC.

Ten or more counts support this clonotype. The gene calls are TRBV20-1 and TRBJ1-1; TRBD1 matches 8 bases. Germline V gene lookup returns CDR1 DFQATT and CDR2 SNEGSKA (reference sequence). This CDR3 contains 13 residues. V trimming: 7 bases; J trimming: 0 bases; junction bases outside the gene matches: 4. Written as DNA, the CDR3 is TGCAGTGTTCGACAGGGGTTGAACACTGAAGCTTTCTTT. Protein: CSVRQGLNTEAFF.

This clonotype was recorded many times. This chain uses TRBV7-8 with TRBJ1-1, with 8 bases matching TRBD1. This CDR3 is built from 15 residues. The germline gives CDR1 SGHVS, CDR2 FQNEAQ. The V segment lost 2 bases and the J segment 1 base; nucleotides outside the gene matches: 3. CDR3 region: CASSLTGQGNTEAFF. The CDR3 bases are TGTGCCAGCAGCTTAACAGGACAGGGGAACACTGAAGCTTTCTTT.

The chain combines TRBV2 with TRBJ2-5; D is perhaps TRBD2 (6 bases). The ends were cut back, 5 bases at V and 2 bases at J, with 15 bases in the middle. Germline CDR1 reads SNHLY; CDR2 reads FYNNEI. The length of the CDR3 is 15 residues. In nucleotides, the CDR3 is TGTGCCAGCAGTCTCCGGGACTTATTTCAAGAGACCCAGTACTTC. Its protein product is CASSLRDLFQETQYF.